This entry lists 7 T cell receptor beta chains sequenced from one sample in a study of regulatory T cells in long-lasting Graves disease. As for time point: persistent/refractory GD, antithyroid drugs over 5 years with positive TRAb. From RNA extracted from PBMCs, the TCR library was made. Library construction for TCR beta used iRepertoire HTBI primers and Arm-PCR of CDR3 regions. One entry per CDR3 protein, called by TCRdb with MiXCR from the multiplex PCR reads. The data show about 660,000 distinct CDR3 sequences, about 30% seen once. Sequenced material: peripheral blood mononuclear cells (PBMCs), taken when the disease was refractory, from a patient treated with antithyroid drugs. Receptors were obtained from a female donor with Graves disease.

V is TRBV29-1 and J is TRBJ1-2; no firm D call. Germline CDR1 is SQVTM and CDR2 is ANQGSEA. The CDR3 covers 13 residues. V was pared by 2 bases and J by 7 bases, with 14 bases between. CDR3 protein: CSVEILPQSGYTF. DNA for the CDR3: TGCAGCGTTGAAATCCTACCTCAGAGTGGCTACACCTTC.

This clonotype came up a few times. V usage is TRBV30 and J usage is TRBJ2-7, with TRBD2 as a possible D gene (6 bases). CDR1 is GTSNPN and CDR2 is SVGIG in the germline V gene (reference sequence). The ends were cut back, 2 bases at V and 5 bases at J, with 13 bases in the middle. This CDR3 comprises 13 residues. The CDR3 is CAWSTGETNEQYF. The DNA for the CDR3 is TGTGCCTGGAGTACGGGAGAGACCAACGAGCAGTACTTC.

The rearrangement joins TRBV7-9 to TRBJ2-7; a weak D match, TRBD1 (6 bases). Germline V CDR1 and CDR2: SEHNR, FQNEAQ (reference sequence). Trimming removed 3 bases from V and 2 bases from J, with 11 bases in between. CDR3 size: 14 residues. CDR3 in amino acids: CASSFRTAPYEQYF. CDR3 DNA sequence: TGTGCCAGCAGCTTCCGGACAGCCCCCTACGAGCAGTACTTC. Full variable domain (rest looked up from reference TRBV7-9 and TRBJ2-7): DTGVSQNPRHKITKRGQNVTFRCDPISEHNRLYWYRQTLGQGPEFLTYFQNEAQLEKSRLLSDRFSAERPKGSFSTLEIQRTEQGDSAMYLCASSFRTAPYEQYFGPGTRLTVT.

In this sample, this clonotype turned up a few times. The CDR3 DNA reads as TGTGCCAGCAGTTCCGACAGGGAGGGCACTGAAGCTTTCTTT. It yields the protein CASSSDREGTEAFF. This chain connects TRBV28 to TRBJ1-1, with 7 bases lining up with TRBD1. Looked up from germline, CDR1 is MDHEN and CDR2 is SYDVKM. The CDR3 has 14 residues. With V trimmed by 4 bases and J by 4 bases, 6 bases remained unmatched.

V gene TRBV5-1 combines with J gene TRBJ1-2, with unresolved D. Germline CDR1 is SGHRS and CDR2 is YFSETQ. CDR3 length equals 13 residues. V dropped 0 bases and J dropped 8 bases, with 11 bases sitting between them. The chain's CDR3 is CASSLVVNGGYTF. DNA for the CDR3: TGCGCCAGCAGCTTGGTGGTCAACGGCGGCTACACCTTC.

This clonotype was detected many times. Here the CDR3 reads CASSLRRTGSYNSPLHF. In nucleotides, the CDR3 is TGTGCCAGCAGCCTCCGCCGGACAGGCTCCTATAATTCACCCCTCCACTTT. The V gene is TRBV11-2, the J gene TRBJ1-6; 7 bases map to TRBD1. The junction had 7 bases not matched to a gene; V was cut back by 5 bases and J by 0 bases. The germline gives CDR1 SGHAT, CDR2 FQNNGV. The CDR3 extends over 17 amino acids.

This chain joins TRBV28 and TRBJ2-7; no firm D call. Germline V CDR1 and CDR2: MDHEN, SYDVKM. Between the trimmed V and J ends, which lost 5 bases and 3 bases, there was a span of 14 bases. The CDR3 length is 14 residues. In nucleotides, the CDR3 is TGTGCCAGCAGTCCCTCCGGGCCTAACTACGAGCAGTACTTC. Translation: CASSPSGPNYEQYF. The full variable domain, with the rest looked up from reference TRBV28 and TRBJ2-7, is DVKVTQSSRYLVKRTGEKVFLECVQDMDHENMFWYRQDPGLGLRLIYFSYDVKMKEKGDIPEGYSVSREKKERFSLILESASTNQTSMYLCASSPSGPNYEQYFGPGTRLTVT.